This T cell receptor beta chain derives from a study of Ad26.COV2.S vaccination and SARS-CoV-2 variants. Findings and caveats of the study: Breadth and depth estimates from TCRs may understate total T cell responses.

Looked up from germline, CDR1 is SNHLY and CDR2 is FYNNEI. Trimming took off 3 bases at V and 6 bases at J, with 8 bases between the two ends. This CDR3 has 13 amino acids. Using immunoSEQ multiplex PCR, the repertoire was profiled, and TCRdb retains in-frame clones only, with some absent. The profile shows 350,000 to 500,000 clones, 75% to 90% of them singletons. Treatment of the sample: roughly 20 received Ad26.COV2.S at low or high dose, single or two shots; about 5 received placebo; per-sample allocation not given. Specimen acquisition occurred on day 63 following the initial vaccine or placebo injection. The individual, an adult aged 18-55 years, was a donor in Boston. Note on this clone: No antigen is known for it.

The clonotype was recovered from a person aged 18-60 years who received the Ad26.COV2.S COVID-19 vaccine or a placebo. The material sequenced was peripheral blood, taken in a trial of Ad26.COV2.S vaccine versus placebo. The chain recombines TRBV2 with TRBJ2-2, with D hard to call. CDR3 in amino acids: CASSEGNPGELFF. In DNA form, the CDR3 reads TGTGCCAGCAGTGAGGGAAATCCCGGGGAGCTGTTTTTT.